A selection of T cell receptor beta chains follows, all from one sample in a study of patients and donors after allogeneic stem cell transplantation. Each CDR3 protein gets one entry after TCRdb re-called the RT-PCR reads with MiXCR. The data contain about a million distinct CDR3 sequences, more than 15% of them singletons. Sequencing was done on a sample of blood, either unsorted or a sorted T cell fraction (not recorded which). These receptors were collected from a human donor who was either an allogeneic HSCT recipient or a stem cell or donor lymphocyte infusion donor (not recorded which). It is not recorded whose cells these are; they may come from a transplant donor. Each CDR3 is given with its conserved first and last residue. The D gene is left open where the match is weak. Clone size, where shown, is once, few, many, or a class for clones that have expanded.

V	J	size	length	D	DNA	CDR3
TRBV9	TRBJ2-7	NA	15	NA	TGTGCCAGCAGCGTAGGAGAAGCAAAATCCTACGAGCAGTACTTC	CASSVGEAKSYEQYF
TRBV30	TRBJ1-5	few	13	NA	TGTGCCTGGACCGGGGCCTGGAATCAGCCCCAGCATTTT	CAWTGAWNQPQHF
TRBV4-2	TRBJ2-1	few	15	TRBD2	TGTGCCAGCAGCCCTCCGGGGGGAGGGCCGGGGGAGCAGTTCTTC	CASSPPGGGPGEQFF
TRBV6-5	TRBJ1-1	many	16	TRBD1	TGTGCCAGCAGTTACTCGAGGACAGGGGAGGGAGCTGAAGCTTTCTTT	CASSYSRTGEGAEAFF
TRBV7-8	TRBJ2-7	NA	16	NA	TGTGCCAGCAGCTTGGGCAGACGGGGGCGCACCTACGAGCAGTACTTC	CASSLGRRGRTYEQYF
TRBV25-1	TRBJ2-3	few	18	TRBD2	TGTGCCAGCAGTGAATACCACTCTGGCGGGGGGTACACAGATACGCAGTATTTT	CASSEYHSGGGYTDTQYF
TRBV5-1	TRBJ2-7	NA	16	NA	TGCGCCAGCAGCTTGATCCTGGACACGAGCTCCTACGAGCAGTACTTC	CASSLILDTSSYEQYF
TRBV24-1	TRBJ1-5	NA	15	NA	TGTGCCACCAGTGAGCCCGGTCCGGGCAATCAGCCCCAGCATTTT	CATSEPGPGNQPQHF
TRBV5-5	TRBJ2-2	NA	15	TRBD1	TGTGCCAGCAGAAGGGGGCGCAATGGGGCCGGGGAGCTGTTTTTT	CASRRGRNGAGELFF
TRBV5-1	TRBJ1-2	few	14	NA	TGCGCCAGCACCGAATCATGGACAGACTATGGCTACACCTTC	CASTESWTDYGYTF